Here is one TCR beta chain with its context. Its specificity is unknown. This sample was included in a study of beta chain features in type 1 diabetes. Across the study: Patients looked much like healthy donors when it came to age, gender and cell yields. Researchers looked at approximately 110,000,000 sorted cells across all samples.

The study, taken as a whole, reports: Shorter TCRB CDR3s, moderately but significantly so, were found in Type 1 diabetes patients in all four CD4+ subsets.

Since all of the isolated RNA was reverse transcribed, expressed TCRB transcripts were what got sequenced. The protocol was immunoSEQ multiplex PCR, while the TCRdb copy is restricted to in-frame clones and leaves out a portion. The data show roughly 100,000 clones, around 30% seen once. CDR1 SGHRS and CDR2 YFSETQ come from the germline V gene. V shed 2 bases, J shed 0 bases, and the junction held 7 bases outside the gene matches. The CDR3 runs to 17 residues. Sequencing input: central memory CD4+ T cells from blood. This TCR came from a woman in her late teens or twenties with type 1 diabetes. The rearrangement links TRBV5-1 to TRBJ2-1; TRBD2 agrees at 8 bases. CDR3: CASSLSGSLSSYNEQFF. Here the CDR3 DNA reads TGCGCCAGCAGCTTAAGCGGGAGCCTTAGCTCCTACAATGAGCAGTTCTTC.